A single sample is the source of the 22 T cell receptor beta chains below, sequenced in a study of tumor and adjacent non-tumor tissue in lung cancer. No cell sorting was done before RNA was extracted from the tissue. A modified ARM-PCR protocol with three rounds of nested PCR amplified TCRbeta. TCRdb processed the multiplex PCR reads anew with MiXCR; each CDR3 protein has one entry. The table shows more than 70,000 distinct CDR3 sequences, with more than 60% occurring only once. Material for sequencing was lung tumor tissue. These receptors were obtained from a man between 65 and 79 years old with non-small cell lung cancer.

A note on this clonotype: A read error is possible here, since a much larger clone lies one base away. The genes are TRBV20-1 and TRBJ1-5, with TRBD1 matching over 7 bases. The CDR3 length is 14 residues. The germline V gene has CDR1 DFQATT and CDR2 SNEGSKA (reference sequence). The DNA of the CDR3 is TGCAGTGCTAGGGGGGGGACAGAAAATCAGTCCCAGCATTTT. Amino acids: CSARGGTENQSQHF.

This clonotype occurred many times. In nucleotides, the CDR3 is TGCGCCAGCAGAGGATCTGGGGCCAACGTCCTGACTTTC. Its protein is CASRGSGANVLTF. V gene TRBV5-1 combines with J gene TRBJ2-6, with D hard to call. Germline V CDR1 and CDR2: SGHRS, YFSETQ. The CDR3 extends over 13 amino acids. Trimming took off 5 bases at V and 1 base at J, with 4 bases between the two ends.

In its sample, this clonotype was seen many times. The V and J genes are TRBV6-1 and TRBJ2-1; 7 bases line up with TRBD2. The CDR3 is 14 amino acids. V trimming: 6 bases; J trimming: 3 bases; junction bases outside the gene matches: 5. Germline loops: CDR1 MNHNS, CDR2 SASEGT. The CDR3 sequence: CASSPGGFYNEQFF. Written as DNA, the CDR3 is TGTGCCAGCAGCCCCGGGGGGTTCTACAATGAGCAGTTCTTC.

A note on this clonotype: A much larger clone sits a single nucleotide away, making a read error possible. The chain is built from TRBV28 and TRBJ2-3; possible D gene TRBD2, 7 bases. This CDR3 has 14 amino acids. Germline lookup yields CDR1 MDHEN and CDR2 SYDVKM. CDR3 sequence reads: CASSTGGGSDTHYF. DNA of the CDR3: TGTGCCAGCAGTACGGGGGGCGGATCAGATACGCACTATTTT.

This clonotype was observed a handful of times. The germline gene is not matched at one end of the junction; a read error may be the cause. This chain's CDR3 is CASRLAGVLNEQSF. The CDR3 DNA reads TGCGCCAGCAGACTAGCGGGAGTCTTGAATGAGCAATCCTTC. The V call is TRBV10-2, the J call TRBJ2-1; 11 nucleotides agree with TRBD2. Germline V gives CDR1 WSHSY, CDR2 SAAADI. The CDR3 covers 14 residues.

Concerning this clonotype: A junction boundary mismatches the germline segment, possibly from a read error. The chain carries TRBV7-9 and TRBJ2-7; 8 bases agree with TRBD2. The CDR3 covers 14 residues. The germline CDR1 and CDR2 sequences are SEHNR and FQNEAQ (reference sequence). The CDR3 is CTSSLAGKTYEQYF. The CDR3 DNA is TGTACCAGCAGCTTAGCGGGGAAAACCTACGAGCAGTACTTC.

This clonotype was counted at least ten times. The V gene is TRBV6-5, the J gene TRBJ1-6; D uncertain. Germline V gene data show CDR1 as MNHEY and CDR2 as SVGAGI. This CDR3 comprises 15 residues. Trimming left V 0 bases short and J 8 bases short, with 11 bases between. The CDR3 protein is CASSYSRVSHSPLHF. In DNA form, the CDR3 reads TGTGCCAGCAGTTACTCGCGGGTTTCGCATTCACCCCTCCACTTT.

Remarks on this clonotype: At one end the junction does not follow the germline gene, possibly because of a read error. In nucleotides, the CDR3 is TGTGCCAGCATGCGGAGTAGCGGCCGGTACGAGCGGTACTTC. Residues: CASMRSSGRYERYF. This sequence joins TRBV28 and TRBJ2-7, with a possible D match to TRBD2 (6 bases). Per the germline V gene, CDR1 is MDHEN and CDR2 is SYDVKM. There are 14 residues in the CDR3.

This clonotype was seen repeatedly, ten times or more. This chain joins TRBV28 and TRBJ2-7; 9 nucleotides align to TRBD2. This CDR3 is built from 15 residues. Germline V gene data show CDR1 as MDHEN and CDR2 as SYDVKM. Losses at the gene ends were 7 bases for V and 1 base for J; bases not matched to a gene: 8. The CDR3 coding sequence is TGTGCCAGCACTCCACGCGGGAGGGGGTCCTACGAGCAGTACTTC. This codes for CASTPRGRGSYEQYF.

The chain employs TRBV7-8 and TRBJ2-2, with D possibly being TRBD2 (6 bases). CDR3 size: 14 residues. Germline CDR1 SGHVS, CDR2 FQNEAQ. V lost 9 bases and J 10 bases, leaving 21 bases between the germline ends. CDR3 in amino acids: CASTLSSASKELFF. As DNA, the CDR3 is TGTGCCAGTACCCTATCTAGCGCAAGCAAGGAGCTGTTTTTT.

This clonotype was seen only once. Its ends do not fully match the called genes, so a read error is possible. This chain links TRBV12-3 or TRBV12-4 with TRBJ2-7; D possibly matches TRBD1 or TRBD2 (5 bases each). The CDR3 has 16 residues. The CDR3 nucleotides are TGTGCCAGCTGTTTAGCGCAAGGGACGGCCGGTTACGAGCAGTACTTC. This translates into CASCLAQGTAGYEQYF.

This clonotype has a handful of counts. Here the CDR3 omits its conserved ending phenylalanine or tryptophan, so a read error is the likely source. Because the CDR3's place on the DNA is in doubt, the DNA is left out and the CDR3 is given as listed by TCRdb. The chain links TRBV6-6 to TRBJ2-1. The CDR3 totals 17 residues, both ends included. CDR1 is MNHNY, CDR2 SVGAGI, per germline (reference sequence). The CDR3 reads CASSYLRGVSSYNEQLS.

This clonotype was observed a single time. A junction boundary mismatches the germline segment, possibly from a read error. The chain recombines TRBV12-3 or TRBV12-4 with TRBJ1-2; the D is unclear. The CDR3 is 14 amino acids. CDR3 nucleotides: TGTGCCAACAGTCCCCGAGGAGGGTCGCATGGCTACACCTTC. Protein: CANSPRGGSHGYTF.

About this clonotype: The CDR3 end shows no conserved phenylalanine or tryptophan, and so a read error is likely. This rearrangement joins TRBV29-1 to TRBJ1-1; D is ambiguous. Germline V gives CDR1 SQVTM, CDR2 ANQGSEA. Trimming took off 4 bases at V and 1 base at J, with 13 bases between the two ends. This CDR3 has 14 amino acids. DNA for the CDR3: TGCAGCGTTGCATACAACAAAAGGAACACTGAAGCTTTCATT. It specifies CSVAYNKRNTEAFI.

This chain links TRBV29-1 with TRBJ2-7; no definite D call. This CDR3 is 12 amino acids long. Per the germline V gene, CDR1 is SQVTM and CDR2 is ANQGSEA. For the CDR3, the DNA is TGCAACGCCCGAAGCCCGTCGGGCGAGCAGTACTTC. Translation: CNARSPSGEQYF.

On this clonotype: One end of the junction fails to match germline, which may point to a read error. The chain is built from TRBV11-2 and TRBJ1-3, with 9 bases that match TRBD1. The length of the CDR3 is 17 residues. CDR1 is SGHAT, CDR2 FQNNGV, per germline. The CDR3 sequence is CASSPNRDRVSGTTIYF. CDR3 in DNA: TGTGCCAGCAGCCCGAACCGGGACAGGGTCTCTGGAACCACCATATACTTT.

Turning to this clonotype: A single base separates this from a much larger clone, so it may be a read error. Because the CDR3 is missing its conserved closing phenylalanine or tryptophan, this is likely a read error. No DNA is shown, since the ends of the CDR3 on it are uncertain; the CDR3 is the one TCRdb lists. The chain has TRBV30 and TRBJ1-1; the table assigns TRBD1, which was not confirmed against the DNA. With termini counted, the CDR3 has 10 amino acids. Germline CDR1 GTSNPN, CDR2 SVGIG (reference sequence). The CDR3 here is CAWSPGPWFL.

The chain employs TRBV30 and TRBJ2-7; D is undetermined. This CDR3 has 11 residues. Trimming removed 3 bases from V and 4 bases from J, with 7 bases in between. Germline loops: CDR1 GTSNPN, CDR2 SVGIG (reference sequence). The CDR3 region has the DNA TGTGCCTGGAGGGGTCCGTACGAGCAGTACTTC. It translates to CAWRGPYEQYF.

As for this clonotype: One end of the junction fails to match germline, which may point to a read error. The chain links TRBV5-5 to TRBJ2-3; D is possibly TRBD2 (5 bases). There are 13 residues in the CDR3. The germline CDR1 and CDR2 sequences are SGHKS and YYEKEE (reference sequence). CDR3 region: CVSSLTRRDTQYF. In nucleotides, the CDR3 is TGTGTCAGCAGCTTGACACGGAGGGATACGCAGTATTTT.

On this clonotype itself: Given a much more abundant clone one base away, this may be a read error. The gene calls are TRBV28 and TRBJ2-3; weak D call: TRBD2 (6 bases). Germline loops: CDR1 MDHEN, CDR2 SYDVKM. This CDR3 contains 13 residues. The CDR3 here is CASSRLVTDTRYF. The CDR3 DNA sequence: TGTGCCAGCAGTCGACTAGTGACAGATACGCGGTATTTT.

Worth noting for this clonotype: Germline and junction disagree at one end, which may indicate a read error. This chain joins TRBV4-2 and TRBJ2-2, with TRBD2 matching 7 bases. The germline V gene encodes CDR1 LGHNA and CDR2 YNFKEQ. The CDR3 sequence is 17 residues long. The DNA for the CDR3 is TGTGCCAGTAGCCAAGCCAGAGTAGCGGGTGGCACCGGGGAGCTGTTTTTT. Its translation is CASSQARVAGGTGELFF.

Relative to its sample, this clonotype is medium-sized. The gene calls are TRBV11-2 and TRBJ2-7, with D unresolved. CDR1 and CDR2 (germline): SGHAT, FQNNGV. CDR3 size: 11 residues. Trimming stripped 5 bases from V and 2 bases from J, with 4 bases between. The CDR3 nucleotides are TGTGCCAGCAGCCCAGCCTACGAGCAGTACTTC. Translated, it gives CASSPAYEQYF.